A single sample is the source of the 17 T cell receptor beta chains below, sequenced in a study of T cells in Graves' hyperthyroidism and ophthalmopathy. The investigators amplified TCR beta CDR3 regions from RNA transcripts. The HTBI primer set was used in a first-round RT-PCR of the TCR CDR3. TCRdb re-called the multiplex PCR reads through MiXCR, storing one row per CDR3 protein. The table lists fewer than 650,000 distinct CDR3 sequences, about 15% of them singletons. Material: blood. The origin of the receptors is a woman aged 25-40 years with Graves' hyperthyroidism that later progressed to Graves' ophthalmopathy.

This clonotype was detected ten times or more. V usage is TRBV30 and J usage is TRBJ2-5, with TRBD1 matching 7 bases. Per germline, CDR1 GTSNPN and CDR2 SVGIG (reference sequence). Trimming cost V 7 bases and J 5 bases; bases outside gene matches: 10. This CDR3 spans 13 amino acids. The CDR3, as DNA: TGTGCCTTCGCGACAGGGTTCGTGGAGACCCAGTACTTC. Translation gives CAFATGFVETQYF.

The rearrangement links TRBV7-3 to TRBJ1-2; D ambiguous. This CDR3 is 13 amino acids long. The V gene lost 9 bases and the J gene lost 2 bases, with 13 bases spanning the gap. Germline-derived CDR1 and CDR2 are SGHTA and FQGTGA. Here the CDR3 reads CASGEPHNYGYTF. As DNA, the CDR3 is TGTGCCAGTGGGGAGCCCCACAACTATGGCTACACCTTC.

This clonotype was counted a few times. V and J are TRBV2 and TRBJ2-1; 10 bases are shared with TRBD2. This CDR3 has 16 residues. CDR1 is SNHLY and CDR2 is FYNNEI in the germline V gene. Trimming at V came to 5 bases and at J to 7 bases, leaving 11 bases not matched to a gene. In DNA, the CDR3 is TGTGCCAGCAGTTACCCCAGCGGGAGGGCCCGGAATGAGCAGTTCTTC. This codes for CASSYPSGRARNEQFF. Full variable domain (remainder filled in from reference TRBV2 and TRBJ2-1): EPEVTQTPSHQVTQMGQEVILRCVPISNHLYFYWYRQILGQKVEFLVSFYNNEISEKSEIFDDQFSVERPDGSNFTLKIRSTKLEDSAMYFCASSYPSGRARNEQFFGPGTRLTVL.

This clonotype was observed a handful of times. The chain links TRBV5-6 to TRBJ2-7, with TRBD2 matching over 9 bases. Per germline, CDR1 SGHDT and CDR2 YYEEEE. The V and J ends lost 4 bases and 4 bases, in that order; junction bases with no gene match: 9. The CDR3 runs 15 residues. Here the CDR3 reads CASSLIMSGGYEQYF. The CDR3 DNA reads TGTGCCAGCAGCCTGATAATGAGCGGGGGGTACGAGCAGTACTTC.

This clonotype has just a few counts. The genes are TRBV7-6 and TRBJ2-7; 10 positions match TRBD2. From germline, CDR1 is SGHVS and CDR2 FNYEAQ. With V trimmed by 1 base and J by 0 bases, 3 bases remained unmatched. The CDR3 runs to 16 residues. The CDR3 spells CASSLEASGSSYEQYF. DNA of the CDR3: TGTGCCAGCAGCTTAGAAGCTAGCGGGAGCTCCTACGAGCAGTACTTC.

This clonotype appeared many times. V and J are TRBV7-9 and TRBJ2-7; unclear D gene. Trimming shortened V by 5 bases and J by 3 bases, and 5 bases separated the two germline ends. CDR1 is SEHNR, CDR2 FQNEAQ, per germline (reference sequence). The CDR3 consists of 11 residues. CDR3: CASSPNYEQYF. In DNA form, the CDR3 reads TGTGCCAGCAGCCCTAACTACGAGCAGTACTTC.

This clonotype was counted ten times or more. Here the CDR3 DNA reads TGCAGTGCTAGAGTATTGAGTAGCGGGGGAGCAGATACGCAGTATTTT. It is translated as CSARVLSSGGADTQYF. The rearrangement joins TRBV20-1 to TRBJ2-3; TRBD2 matches 9 bases. Germline V lookup: CDR1 DFQATT, CDR2 SNEGSKA (reference sequence). This CDR3 is built from 16 residues. With 1 base clipped from V and 4 bases from J, the junction kept 9 bases outside the gene matches.

This clonotype was seen many times. The J gene is TRBJ1-1, the V gene TRBV2; 7 positions match TRBD1. V dropped 7 bases and J dropped 4; count of bases not matched to a gene: 6. Germline CDR1 SNHLY, CDR2 FYNNEI. The CDR3 runs to 13 residues. CDR3 residues: CASIDRDGTEAFF. The CDR3 DNA is TGTGCCAGCATCGACAGGGATGGCACTGAAGCTTTCTTT.

This clonotype was seen a few times. J is TRBJ2-1 and V is TRBV6-1; 11 bases align to TRBD1. The CDR3 spans 16 residues. Germline V gene lookup returns CDR1 MNHNS and CDR2 SASEGT. Germline trimming cut 6 bases from V and 4 bases from J; bases unmatched to any gene: 8. CDR3 DNA sequence: TGTGCCAGCAGGTCTGGACAGGGGGCGGGGTACAATGAGCAGTTCTTC. As protein: CASRSGQGAGYNEQFF.

This clonotype was observed many times. The chain has TRBV20-1 and TRBJ1-5, with 8 bases that match TRBD1. The J segment lost 2 bases and the V segment lost 4 bases, leaving 4 bases of the junction unmatched. The length of the CDR3 is 14 residues. Germline loops: CDR1 DFQATT, CDR2 SNEGSKA (reference sequence). Written as DNA, the CDR3 is TGCAGTGCTACCGAGGACAGGGGCAATCAGCCCCAGCATTTT. Translating it yields CSATEDRGNQPQHF.

This clonotype was seen many times. This chain connects TRBV19 to TRBJ1-2; tentatively, D is TRBD1 (5 bases). CDR1 is LNHDA and CDR2 is SQIVND in the germline V gene (reference sequence). This CDR3 contains 11 residues. The V gene lost 10 bases and the J gene lost 8 bases, with 14 bases spanning the gap. CDR3 protein: CATYRIWGYTF. As DNA, the CDR3 is TGTGCCACCTACAGGATCTGGGGCTACACCTTC.

The V gene is TRBV20-1, the J gene TRBJ2-1; D might be TRBD2 (6 bases). The CDR3 is made up of 14 amino acids. The V end lost 6 bases, the J end lost 7 bases, and 19 bases lay between the germline ends. Germline V gene sequence: CDR1 DFQATT, CDR2 SNEGSKA (reference sequence). The CDR3 reads CSASNPGTLNEQFF. The DNA of the CDR3 is TGCAGTGCATCTAACCCCGGGACTTTGAATGAGCAGTTCTTC.

This clonotype was seen repeatedly, ten times or more. This chain connects TRBV27 to TRBJ2-5; the D is unclear. The CDR3 has 17 amino acids. V was shortened by 2 bases and J by 5 bases, with 21 bases between the two germline ends. Germline lookup yields CDR1 MNHEY and CDR2 SMNVEV (reference sequence). CDR3 bases: TGTGCCAGCAGTTTAGCCGGGCCTGGTCTCCTTCAGGAGACCCAGTACTTC. It codes for CASSLAGPGLLQETQYF.

Concerning this clonotype itself: Mismatch with germline at one junction end may stem from a read error. The rearrangement joins TRBV18 to TRBJ1-6, with 7 positions matching TRBD1. The CDR3 extends over 16 amino acids. From germline, CDR1 is KGHSH and CDR2 LQKENI. The CDR3 DNA follows: TGTGCCAGCTCACCGCAGCGGACAGGTTTTAATTCACCCCCCCACTTT. Translated, it gives CASSPQRTGFNSPPHF.

This clonotype has a count of ten or more. This chain joins TRBV6-1 and TRBJ1-1; D may be TRBD1 (5 bases). Trimming stripped 9 bases from V and 5 bases from J, with 19 bases between. In germline, CDR1 is MNHNS, CDR2 SASEGT. This CDR3 comprises 14 residues. The CDR3 nucleotides are TGTGCCAGTAGGAGCATGGGGGTCGGAACTGAAGCTTTCTTT. Translating it yields CASRSMGVGTEAFF.

This sequence joins TRBV7-2 and TRBJ1-2; the D is unclear. The germline V gene encodes CDR1 SGHTA and CDR2 FQGNSA. Trimming left V 3 bases short and J 4 bases short, with 12 bases between. This CDR3 region has 14 residues. CDR3 protein: CASSLARRSYGYTF. The CDR3 bases are TGTGCCAGCAGCTTGGCAAGACGGAGCTATGGCTACACCTTC.

This clonotype was counted ten times or more. V usage is TRBV7-8 and J usage is TRBJ2-2; 8 nucleotides match TRBD1. The CDR3 is 18 amino acids. The V segment lost 1 base and the J segment 6 bases; nucleotides outside the gene matches: 13. Germline-derived CDR1 and CDR2 are SGHVS and FQNEAQ. The CDR3 sequence is CASSLGQTGGRTAGELFF. The CDR3 DNA is TGTGCCAGCAGCTTAGGCCAAACAGGGGGTCGAACTGCCGGGGAGCTGTTTTTT.